Each of the 10 T cell receptor beta chains below was sequenced from the same sample in a study of T-cell memory formation after mild COVID-19. From the 5' RACE reads, TCRdb called clonotypes with MiXCR, one entry per CDR3 protein. The table shows 350,000 to 500,000 distinct CDR3 sequences, with 15% to 20% occurring only once. The source material was PBMCs or a T cell subset sorted from them (not recorded which). Source of these receptors: a man aged 18 to 30 who had mild COVID-19 (a few samples of this study predate the infection). Cell type and time point are not known.

This clonotype was seen more than once but under ten times. The V gene is TRBV6-5, the J gene TRBJ2-7; no firm D call. V was clipped by 6 bases and J by 4 bases, with 13 bases between them. The CDR3 has 13 residues. The germline V gene has CDR1 MNHEY and CDR2 SVGAGI. CDR3 DNA: TGTGCCAGCAGCATTGGGCCAACTTACGAGCAGTACGTC. Translation: CASSIGPTYEQYV.

The CDR3 region is CASSRIIDRPQHF. CDR3 nucleotide sequence: TGTGCCAGCAGCCGGATCATTGACCGGCCCCAGCATTTT. The chain employs TRBV7-2 and TRBJ1-5; no clear D. Per germline, CDR1 SGHTA and CDR2 FQGNSA. The CDR3 is 13 amino acids. Trimming took 5 bases from V and 9 from J, leaving 14 bases between them.

The chain uses TRBV7-9 and TRBJ1-2; TRBD1 might be the D (5 bases). The V and J ends lost 4 bases and 6 bases respectively, with 15 bases between them. In germline, CDR1 is SEHNR, CDR2 FQNEAQ (reference sequence). The CDR3 has 14 residues. The CDR3 DNA reads as TGTGCCAGCAGCTCACCGGACGGGACCCATGGCTACACCTTC. It yields the protein CASSSPDGTHGYTF.

This clonotype was seen ten or more times. The chain is built from TRBV7-2 and TRBJ2-1, with 7 bases that match TRBD1. V dropped 5 bases and J dropped 8; count of bases not matched to a gene: 12. Per the germline V gene, CDR1 is SGHTA and CDR2 is FQGNSA. The CDR3 loop spans 15 amino acids. The CDR3 sequence is CASSQTGTAVHEQFF. CDR3 nucleotide sequence: TGTGCCAGCAGCCAAACCGGGACAGCAGTCCATGAGCAGTTCTTC.

V is TRBV28 and J is TRBJ2-4, with TRBD2 identical over 11 bases. Unmatched junction bases numbered 18, after V lost 6 bases and J lost 8 bases. CDR3 length: 18 residues. CDR1 and CDR2 from the germline V gene are MDHEN and SYDVKM. The CDR3 DNA sequence: TGTGCCAGCAGCCTAGCGGGGGGTCTCGTGGACATTAAGGACATTCAGTACTTC. Its translation is CASSLAGGLVDIKDIQYF.

The chain carries TRBV6-6 and TRBJ2-7; D gene uncertain. There are 12 residues in the CDR3. Trimming removed 11 bases at V and 1 base at J, with 12 bases between. The germline V gene encodes CDR1 MNHNY and CDR2 SVGAGI (reference sequence). CDR3: CASAPSSYEQYF. CDR3 DNA sequence: TGTGCCTCGGCGCCGTCTTCCTACGAGCAGTACTTC.

Only a few counts were recorded for this clonotype. The genes are TRBV2 and TRBJ2-5; D not certain. Trimming took off 3 bases at V and 0 bases at J, with 8 bases between the two ends. The germline V gene encodes CDR1 SNHLY and CDR2 FYNNEI. The CDR3 consists of 14 residues. In nucleotides, the CDR3 is TGTGCCAGCAGTGATATTGGTAACCAAGAGACCCAGTACTTC. The encoded protein is CASSDIGNQETQYF. Together with reference TRBV2 and TRBJ2-5, the CDR3 gives the full variable domain: EPEVTQTPSHQVTQMGQEVILRCVPISNHLYFYWYRQILGQKVEFLVSFYNNEISEKSEIFDDQFSVERPDGSNFTLKIRSTKLEDSAMYFCASSDIGNQETQYFGPGTRLLVL.

This clonotype was seen only a few times. The chain links TRBV5-1 to TRBJ2-2, with D perhaps TRBD1 or TRBD2 (5 bases each). The CDR3 contains 16 residues. V dropped 2 bases and J dropped 1 base, with 12 bases sitting between them. Germline CDR1 and CDR2: SGHRS and YFSETQ. CDR3 nucleotide sequence: TGCGCCAGCAGCTTAGGGACGGTGATGAACACCGGGGAGCTGTTTTTT. This encodes CASSLGTVMNTGELFF.

This sequence joins TRBV11-3 and TRBJ2-7, with D maybe TRBD2 (6 bases). The CDR3 is 13 residues long. CDR1 SGHNT and CDR2 YENEEA come from the germline V gene. The V gene lost 3 bases and the J gene lost 4 bases, with 10 bases spanning the gap. This CDR3 reads CASSFGGKYEQYF. DNA for the CDR3: TGTGCCAGCAGCTTTGGCGGGAAGTACGAGCAGTACTTC. Supplemented by reference TRBV11-3 and TRBJ2-7, the full variable domain reads EAGVVQSPRYKIIEKKQPVAFWCNPISGHNTLYWYLQNLGQGPELLIRYENEEAVDDSQLPKDRFSAERLKGVDSTLKIQPAELGDSAVYLCASSFGGKYEQYFGPGTRLTVT.

The chain is built from TRBV7-9 and TRBJ2-3, with D unresolved. The CDR3 extends over 13 amino acids. Germline-derived CDR1 and CDR2 are SEHNR and FQNEAQ (reference sequence). V lost 6 bases to trimming and J lost 2 bases, with 9 bases between them. The CDR3 DNA follows: TGTGCCAGCAGAGACTTTATCACAGATACGCAGTATTTT. This sequence encodes CASRDFITDTQYF.